The 9 T cell receptor beta chains below come from one sample, sequenced in a study of blood T cell repertoires in COVID-19. Clones were sequenced by immunoSEQ multiplex PCR, and TCRdb holds only the in-frame ones, with some missing. The data show some 78,000 clones, 87% seen once. Sample: peripheral blood. These receptors all come from a woman at least 80 years old with active or convalescent COVID-19.

This chain links TRBV6-2 or TRBV6-3 with TRBJ1-5, with D hard to call. The CDR3 is 15 residues long. Germline V gene sequence: CDR1 MNHEY, CDR2 SVGEGT. Trimming removed 6 bases at V and 5 bases at J, with 17 bases between. CDR3 loop: CASSDGRVRYQPQHF. CDR3 DNA: TGTGCCAGCAGCGATGGCCGGGTGCGCTATCAGCCCCAGCATTTT.

The chain combines TRBV25-1 with TRBJ2-6, with 9 positions matching TRBD1. Germline V CDR1 and CDR2: MGHDK, SYGVNS. This CDR3 is 18 amino acids long. V gave up 0 bases and J gave up 0 bases; unmatched junction bases: 3. The CDR3 DNA reads TGTGCCAGCAGTGAATACGGGGGACAGGGCTCTGGGGCCAACGTCCTGACTTTC. Its protein is CASSEYGGQGSGANVLTF. Full variable domain (missing parts from reference TRBV25-1 and TRBJ2-6): EADIYQTPRYLVIGTGKKITLECSQTMGHDKMYWYQQDPGMELHLIHYSYGVNSTEKGDLSSESTVSRIRTEHFPLTLESARPSHTSQYLCASSEYGGQGSGANVLTFGAGSRLTVL.

The chain combines TRBV3-1 (or the pseudogene TRBV3-2) with TRBJ1-2, with 8 bases matching TRBD1. There are 14 residues in the CDR3. The germline gives CDR1 LGHDT, CDR2 YNNKEL (reference sequence). After removal of 3 bases from V and 3 bases from J, the junction contained 3 bases not matched to a gene. CDR3 DNA: TGTGCCAGCAGCCAGCGGACAGGGTACTATGGCTACACCTTC. It specifies CASSQRTGYYGYTF.

This clone was counted once. J is TRBJ2-7 and V is TRBV29-1, with D unresolved. Germline V gene data show CDR1 as SQVTM and CDR2 as ANQGSEA. The V end was cut by 4 bases, the J end by 2 bases, with 12 bases between. This CDR3 spans 13 amino acids. CDR3 protein: CSVAPILTYEQYF. CDR3 coding DNA: TGCAGCGTTGCCCCTATCCTCACCTACGAGCAGTACTTC.

The chain carries TRBV6-5 and TRBJ1-5, with D hard to call. The CDR3 length is 14 residues. Germline CDR1 and CDR2: MNHEY and SVGAGI. Trimming took off 3 bases at V and 5 bases at J, with 11 bases between the two ends. CDR3 residues: CASSYSDSDQPQHF. The CDR3 DNA sequence: TGTGCCAGCAGTTATTCTGATAGTGATCAGCCCCAGCATTTT.

V is TRBV5-1 and J is TRBJ1-3; no clear D gene. Deletions cut 5 bases from V and 0 bases from J, with 12 bases between. Germline V CDR1 and CDR2: SGHRS, YFSETQ. The CDR3 has 15 amino acids. The CDR3 sequence: CASRAGTDSGNTIYF. The CDR3 DNA is TGCGCCAGCAGAGCGGGCACCGACTCTGGAAACACCATATATTTT.

The rearrangement joins TRBV6-7 to TRBJ1-4; no clear D gene. TRBV6-7 is treated as an ORF (open reading frame) with a function not yet certain. The CDR3 sequence is 17 residues long. With 6 bases removed from V and 2 bases from J, the gap between germline ends came to 19 bases. The CDR3 sequence is CASRVRSRGLTNEKLFF. The CDR3 DNA reads TGTGCCAGCAGAGTTCGGAGTCGCGGACTGACTAATGAAAAACTGTTTTTT.

The chain joins TRBV28 to TRBJ1-2; D remains unclear. V was pared by 7 bases and J by 6 bases, with 15 bases between. Germline V CDR1 and CDR2: MDHEN, SYDVKM. The CDR3 loop spans 13 amino acids. Here the CDR3 reads CASIPSGRDGYTF. CDR3 nucleotides: TGTGCCAGCATCCCGAGCGGGCGAGATGGCTACACCTTC.

This chain connects TRBV5-4 to TRBJ2-3; 9 nucleotides line up with TRBD1. The CDR3 runs 13 residues. V gave up 5 bases and J gave up 6 bases; unmatched junction bases: 4. Germline CDR1 reads SGHNT; CDR2 reads YYREEE (reference sequence). For the CDR3, the DNA is TGTGCCAGCAGGGGACAGGGAGGGGATACGCAGTATTTT. Protein product: CASRGQGGDTQYF.